The clone carrying this T cell receptor beta chain was observed a handful of times. Its target is unknown. Breast cancer patients provided tissue from their axillary draining lymph nodes. TCRdb analysed the multiplex PCR reads with MiXCR anew, one entry per CDR3 protein. Of approximately 90,000 distinct CDR3 sequences in the sample, roughly 30% were seen once. The sample belongs to a study of breast tumors, draining lymph nodes, adjacent tissues. Study-level findings and limits: Tumors had less TCR diversity than lymph nodes, more than nontumor tissue. Tumor T cell lymph node origin was a supported hypothesis, not proven. Luminal-like breast cancer showed significantly greater tumor-nontumor repertoire similarity than basal-like breast cancer did. Findings are consistent with lymph node origin and intratumoral expansion of most tumor T cells.

Germline assignment: CDR1 SGHTA and CDR2 FQGTGA. Trimming removed 8 bases at V and 1 base at J, with 11 bases between. The CDR3 has 13 amino acids. V gene TRBV7-3 combines with J gene TRBJ1-1; D is perhaps TRBD1 (6 bases). Input material: axillary lymph node tissue. The TCR originated in a female donor with breast cancer. Some clones in this sample may be carry-over from other donors' samples. The CDR3 coding sequence is TGTGCCAGCGGTTCGGGGGCGAACACTGAAGCTTTCTTT. This sequence encodes CASGSGANTEAFF.